The sequence of this TCR beta chain was determined in a study of Ad26.COV2.S vaccination and SARS-CoV-2 variants. Sequencing used immunoSEQ multiplex PCR; TCRdb keeps in-frame clones, though not all of them. The sample has about 350,000 clones, 70% to 90% seen once. Specified treatment: 15 to 20 received Ad26.COV2.S at low or high dose, single or two shots; about five received placebo; per-sample allocation not given. Sampling was done on day 63 after the first vaccine or placebo injection. The specimen was peripheral blood, collected in a trial of Ad26.COV2.S vaccine versus placebo. The TCR was taken from a person aged 18 to 59 who received the Ad26.COV2.S COVID-19 vaccine or a placebo.

The CDR3 DNA is TGTGCCAGCAGCTTAGCTAGCGGGACCTACAATGAGCAGTTCTTC. Translating it yields CASSLASGTYNEQFF. The chain is built from TRBV7-2 and TRBJ2-1, with 8 bases lining up with TRBD2. Unmatched junction bases numbered 0, after V lost 0 bases and J lost 2 bases. Germline CDR1 reads SGHTA; CDR2 reads FQGNSA. There are 15 residues in the CDR3. Full variable domain (outside the CDR3, taken from reference TRBV7-2 and TRBJ2-1): GAGVSQSPSNKVTEKGKDVELRCDPISGHTALYWYRQSLGQGLEFLIYFQGNSAPDKSGLPSDRFSAERTGGSVSTLTIQRTQQEDSAVYLCASSLASGTYNEQFFGPGTRLTVL.